This T cell receptor (beta chain) was observed in a study of CD8 T cells in ankylosing spondylitis. TCRdb reprocessed the 5' RACE reads via MiXCR and lists one record per CDR3 protein. Among approximately 550,000 distinct CDR3 sequences, over 9.5% were seen once, and the ten largest hold nearly 7%. The ends were cut back, 10 bases at V and 0 bases at J, with 10 bases in the middle. The CDR3 contains 13 residues. There are a few counts of this clonotype. What it binds is not known. Overall study findings and caveats: Characteristic of ankylosing spondylitis blood, it appeared, was a TCR beta motif comprising several highly homologous variants.

The sample taken for sequencing was blood, either unsorted or a sorted T cell fraction (not recorded which). J is TRBJ1-5 and V is TRBV12-3 or TRBV12-4; D unresolved. The sequence came from a male donor with ankylosing spondylitis. Here the CDR3 DNA reads TGTGCCACTCAGAAAAATAGCAATCAGCCCCAGCATTTT. Amino acids: CATQKNSNQPQHF.